The following is a TCR beta chain sequence with its context. This sample is part of a study of T cell responses to AZD1222 COVID-19 vaccine. The protocol was immunoSEQ multiplex PCR, while the TCRdb copy is restricted to in-frame clones and leaves out a portion. This sample yields about 180,000 clones, of which around 90% are seen a single time; roughly 2% belongs to the top ten. This clonotype was obtained from an adult who received the AZD1222 COVID-19 vaccine. The starting material was peripheral blood, obtained 28 days after the second AZD1222 dose.

The CDR3 loop is CASSYDGTGVYIQYF. CDR3 nucleotide sequence: TGTGCCAGCAGTTATGACGGGACAGGGGTGTACATTCAGTACTTC. This chain connects TRBV5-5 to TRBJ2-4; 10 bases match TRBD1. CDR1 is SGHKS and CDR2 is YYEKEE in the germline V gene (reference sequence). This CDR3 contains 15 residues. V was pared by 5 bases and J by 8 bases, with 10 bases of the junction left unmatched.